This TCR beta chain was captured in a study of T cell clones after liver transplantation. Notes on the study in general: Graft donor-reactive T cells may have migrated into the graft rather than being deleted.

Unstimulated PBMCs were sorted into CD3+CD4+ and CD3+CD8+ populations. The table lists this clone with a count of one. Its antigen is unknown. CDR1 is SNHLY, CDR2 FYNNEI, per germline. The trim removed 6 bases at V and 5 bases at J, leaving 8 bases unmatched. The CDR3 totals 16 residues. The data were produced by immunoSEQ multiplex PCR, yet TCRdb's version contains in-frame clones alone and is incomplete. In the table there are 50,000 or so clones, 65% to 80% of which are singletons. The sequence derives from a human patient who received a liver transplant. Some T cells may arise from the graft donor. The specimen comprised CD4+ T cells from blood, sampled approximately 52 months after liver transplant. The chain links TRBV2 to TRBJ1-6; 9 nucleotides line up with TRBD1. The CDR3 loop reads CASRRDRGYDNSPLHF. DNA for the CDR3: TGTGCCAGCAGGCGCGACAGGGGGTATGATAATTCACCCCTCCACTTT.